This passage covers 17 T cell receptor beta chains from one sample sequenced in a study of OX40 agonist ivuxolimab in advanced cancers. The repertoire was sequenced with immunoSEQ multiplex PCR; TCRdb's copy has only in-frame clones and lacks some. The repertoire consists of some 66,000 clones, with roughly 88% occurring once and the leading ten covering 0.27%. Sequencing was performed on CD4+ or CD8+ T cells sorted from blood, taken in a trial of the OX40 agonist ivuxolimab. All receptors come from an adult with an advanced solid tumor such as melanoma, head and neck, liver or kidney cancer.

The sample holds one count of this clone. The J gene is TRBJ2-7, the V gene TRBV14, with a tentative D call TRBD1 (5 bases). The CDR3 is made up of 17 amino acids. V was clipped by 0 bases and J by 0 bases, with 15 bases between them. Germline loops: CDR1 SGHDN, CDR2 FVKESK. CDR3 nucleotides: TGTGCCAGCAGCCAAGACACCTCCCCAGGGTTCTCCTACGAGCAGTACTTC. Translating it yields CASSQDTSPGFSYEQYF.

Only one count was recorded for this clone. The V and J genes are TRBV4-1 and TRBJ1-5; 8 bases align to TRBD1. The V segment lost 2 bases and the J segment 6 bases; nucleotides outside the gene matches: 9. Germline V gives CDR1 MGHRA, CDR2 YSYEKL. CDR3 length: 16 residues. Written as DNA, the CDR3 is TGCGCCAGCAGCCAAAGGGGGGACAGGACAGGTCAGCCCCAGCATTTT. Protein sequence: CASSQRGDRTGQPQHF.

This chain connects TRBV15 to TRBJ1-4, with D tentatively TRBD1 (5 bases). Germline values: CDR1 LNHNV, CDR2 YYDKDF (reference sequence). The CDR3 is made up of 17 amino acids. The ends were cut back, 0 bases at V and 6 bases at J, with 17 bases in the middle. DNA of the CDR3: TGTGCCACCAGCAGAGAATCTTTTGGGGGGTCGGATGAAAAACTGTTTTTT. This encodes CATSRESFGGSDEKLFF.

The chain combines TRBV7-2 with TRBJ1-5; D is possibly TRBD1 (6 bases). Germline-derived CDR1 and CDR2 are SGHTA and FQGNSA. Trimming pared 5 bases from V and 3 bases from J, leaving 14 bases between. The CDR3 loop spans 15 amino acids. CDR3 residues: CASSNFQGNNQPQHF. The CDR3 bases are TGTGCCAGCAGCAATTTTCAGGGGAACAATCAGCCCCAGCATTTT.

V gene TRBV7-3 combines with J gene TRBJ1-1; D is unclear. Trimming left V 2 bases short and J 1 base short, with 5 bases between. The germline V gene encodes CDR1 SGHTA and CDR2 FQGTGA. The CDR3 loop spans 13 amino acids. The CDR3 sequence: CASSLGRNTEAFF. The CDR3 region has the DNA TGTGCCAGCAGCTTAGGCAGGAACACTGAAGCTTTCTTT.

The genes are TRBV5-1 and TRBJ1-1, with 8 bases that match TRBD1. Trimming at V came to 0 bases and at J to 1 base, leaving 5 bases not matched to a gene. Germline values: CDR1 SGHRS, CDR2 YFSETQ. This CDR3 has 16 residues. The CDR3 region has the DNA TGCGCCAGCAGCTTGGGGGTGGGACAGGCGAACACTGAAGCTTTCTTT. It translates to CASSLGVGQANTEAFF.

The chain combines TRBV18 with TRBJ1-2; a weak D match, TRBD1 (5 bases). V lost 6 bases and J lost 6, with 14 bases in between. Germline-derived CDR1 and CDR2 are KGHSH and LQKENI. The CDR3 runs to 13 residues. CDR3 loop: CASSHPGGHGYTF. CDR3 in DNA: TGTGCCAGCTCGCATCCGGGGGGACATGGCTACACCTTC.

V gene TRBV19 combines with J gene TRBJ1-6; 10 nucleotides agree with TRBD1. Germline CDR1 LNHDA, CDR2 SQIVND (reference sequence). Germline trimming cut 4 bases from V and 9 bases from J; bases unmatched to any gene: 3. The CDR3 contains 14 residues. DNA of the CDR3: TGTGCCAGTAGTACAGACAGGGGGCTTTCACCCCTCCACTTT. Amino acids: CASSTDRGLSPLHF.

The chain has TRBV6-6 and TRBJ2-5, with TRBD2 matching 7 bases. The J segment lost 5 bases and the V segment lost 7 bases, leaving 7 bases of the junction unmatched. The CDR3 runs 13 residues. The V gene's germline CDR1 is MNHNY and CDR2 SVGAGI (reference sequence). Here the CDR3 reads CASKRGVLETQYF. CDR3 DNA sequence: TGTGCCAGCAAGCGGGGTGTACTGGAGACCCAGTACTTC.

V gene TRBV10-3 combines with J gene TRBJ2-1; tentative D call: TRBD2 (5 bases). Germline V gene data show CDR1 as ENHRY and CDR2 as SYGVKD. The CDR3 length is 15 residues. V lost 2 bases and J 9 bases, leaving 17 bases between the germline ends. CDR3 region: CAISENSVRGSEQFF. The CDR3 coding sequence is TGTGCCATCAGTGAGAATAGCGTGCGAGGGAGTGAGCAGTTCTTC.

The chain joins TRBV4-1 to TRBJ2-7, with D perhaps matching TRBD1 or TRBD2 (5 bases each). CDR3 length: 15 amino acids. V lost 2 bases to trimming and J lost 2 bases, with 13 bases between them. CDR1 is MGHRA, CDR2 YSYEKL, per germline. CDR3 bases: TGCGCCAGCAGCCAATACATGGGACCGACCTACGAGCAGTACTTC. This translates into CASSQYMGPTYEQYF.

This chain joins TRBV2 and TRBJ1-1; D is unclear. There are 14 residues in the CDR3. V lost 6 bases, J lost 1 base, and 12 bases lay in between. Per the germline V gene, CDR1 is SNHLY and CDR2 is FYNNEI. The CDR3 nucleotides are TGTGCCAGCAGCGTCCAGAGACGGAACACTGAAGCTTTCTTT. Encoded protein: CASSVQRRNTEAFF.

The chain couples TRBV10-3 to TRBJ2-6; a possible D gene is TRBD2 (5 bases). Per the germline V gene, CDR1 is ENHRY and CDR2 is SYGVKD. Trimming shortened V by 4 bases and J by 2 bases, and 15 bases separated the two germline ends. CDR3 length: 17 residues. Written as DNA, the CDR3 is TGTGCCATCAGTGGGAGGCCCACGGCCGCTGGGGCCAACGTCCTGACTTTC. This encodes CAISGRPTAAGANVLTF.

CDR3 sequence (DNA): TGTGCCAGCAGCCTAGACAGGGCGGATCTCGATGAGCAGTTCTTC. Translating gives CASSLDRADLDEQFF. This chain links TRBV7-8 with TRBJ2-1; 7 bases align to TRBD1. Germline V gene data show CDR1 as SGHVS and CDR2 as FQNEAQ. Trimming took 5 bases from V and 8 from J; bases not matched to a gene: 12. CDR3 size: 15 residues.

The count of this clone is one. The CDR3 protein is CASSPSGRVGGYTF. The CDR3 coding sequence is TGTGCCAGTAGTCCCTCTGGAAGGGTTGGCGGCTACACCTTC. The chain uses TRBV19 and TRBJ1-2, with unresolved D. Germline CDR1 and CDR2: LNHDA and SQIVND (reference sequence). This CDR3 region has 14 residues. Trimming took 5 bases from V and 8 from J, leaving 18 bases between them.

In its sample, this clone was seen a few times. The chain employs TRBV28 and TRBJ1-2, with D possibly matching TRBD1 (6 bases). CDR1 and CDR2 from the germline V gene are MDHEN and SYDVKM. This CDR3 contains 13 residues. The V and J ends lost 7 bases and 3 bases respectively, with 12 bases between them. DNA for the CDR3: TGTGCCAGCAAAAAGGGGGGGCACTATGGCTACACCTTC. Its translation: CASKKGGHYGYTF.

The gene calls are TRBV20-1 and TRBJ2-1; the D gene is possibly TRBD1 (5 bases). The V gene lost 7 bases and the J gene lost 9 bases, with 13 bases spanning the gap. This CDR3 is 11 amino acids long. Germline V gene sequence: CDR1 DFQATT, CDR2 SNEGSKA (reference sequence). CDR3 nucleotides: TGCAGTGTTAGGGGCCGTTTTGAGCAGTTCTTC. This sequence encodes CSVRGRFEQFF.